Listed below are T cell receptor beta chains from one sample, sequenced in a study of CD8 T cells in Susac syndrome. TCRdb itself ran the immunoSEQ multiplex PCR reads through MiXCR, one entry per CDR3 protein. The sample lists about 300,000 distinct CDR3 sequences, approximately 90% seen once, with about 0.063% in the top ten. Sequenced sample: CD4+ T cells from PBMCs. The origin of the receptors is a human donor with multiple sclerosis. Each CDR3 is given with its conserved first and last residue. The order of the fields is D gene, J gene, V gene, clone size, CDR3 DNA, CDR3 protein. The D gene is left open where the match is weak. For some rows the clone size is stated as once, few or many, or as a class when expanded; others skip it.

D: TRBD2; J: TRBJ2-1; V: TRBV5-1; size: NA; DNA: TGCGCCAGCAGCCCCCCTAGCGGGGGGGCCTTAGCGCAGTTCTTC; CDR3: CASSPPSGGALAQFF
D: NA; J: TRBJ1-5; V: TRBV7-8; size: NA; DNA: TGTGCCAGCAGCTTACCCCAGCAGCCCCAGCATTTT; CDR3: CASSLPQQPQHF
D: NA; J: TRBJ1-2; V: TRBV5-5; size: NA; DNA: TGTGCCAGCAGCTTGGGGACCGCGGATACCTTC; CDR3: CASSLGTADTF
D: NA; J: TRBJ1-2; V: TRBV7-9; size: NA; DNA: TGTGCCAGCAGCTTAGATTGGGCCGGCTACACCTTC; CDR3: CASSLDWAGYTF
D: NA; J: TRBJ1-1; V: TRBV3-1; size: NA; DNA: TGTGCCTGCTCCGGGGCGGGGAACACTGAAGCTTTCTTT; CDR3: CACSGAGNTEAFF
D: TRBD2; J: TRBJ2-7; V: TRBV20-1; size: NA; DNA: TGCAGTGCTAGAGTGGCGGGGGAGTTCTACGAGCAGTACTTC; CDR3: CSARVAGEFYEQYF
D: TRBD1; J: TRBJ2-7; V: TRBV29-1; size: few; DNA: TGCAGCGCAACAGGGGTAGGGTCCTACGAGCAGTACTTC; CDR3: CSATGVGSYEQYF
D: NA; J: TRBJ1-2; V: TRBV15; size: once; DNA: TGTGCCACCAGCCGGAGAGGACGCGGCAACTATGGCTACACCTTC; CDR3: CATSRRGRGNYGYTF
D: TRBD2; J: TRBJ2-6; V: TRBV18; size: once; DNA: TGTGCCAGCTCACCAACTAGCGGGAGGAGCTCTGGGGCCAACGTCCTGACTTTC; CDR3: CASSPTSGRSSGANVLTF
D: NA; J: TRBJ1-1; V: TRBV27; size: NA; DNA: TGTGCCAGCAGCCCGGCGCTGCTGAACACTGAAGCTTTCTTT; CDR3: CASSPALLNTEAFF
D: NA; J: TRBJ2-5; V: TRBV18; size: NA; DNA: TGTGCCAGCTCAGCAGACCTGGGCGAGACCCAGTACTTC; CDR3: CASSADLGETQYF
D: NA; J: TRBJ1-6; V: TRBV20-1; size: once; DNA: TGCAGTGCTACCCCGCTGGCCGGAGACTCCTATAATTCACCCCTCCACTTT; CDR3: CSATPLAGDSYNSPLHF
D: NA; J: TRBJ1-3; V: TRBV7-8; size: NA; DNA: TGTGCCAGCAGCCGTTTTCGATTTTATCGGCAGTCCATCTCTGGAAACACCATATATTTT; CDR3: CASSRFRFYRQSISGNTIYF
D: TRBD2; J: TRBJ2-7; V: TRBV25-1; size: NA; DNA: TGTGCCAGCAGGGGCCATGGGGGGGACTACGAGCAGTACTTC; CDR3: CASRGHGGDYEQYF
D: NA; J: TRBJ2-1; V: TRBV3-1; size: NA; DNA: TGTGCCGCGGGGCAGGGGTATGTTGAGCAGTTCTTC; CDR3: CAAGQGYVEQFF
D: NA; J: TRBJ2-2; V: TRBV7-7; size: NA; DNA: TGTGCTAGCAGCGACAGAAACACCGGGGAGCTGTTTTTT; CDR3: CASSDRNTGELFF
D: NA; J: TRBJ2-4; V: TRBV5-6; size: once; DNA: TGTGCCAGCAGCTTCTTTGAGGCCCGAGTCAAAAACATTCAGTACTTC; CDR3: CASSFFEARVKNIQYF
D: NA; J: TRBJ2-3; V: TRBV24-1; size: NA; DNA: TGTGCCACCAGTGATTTCCTTAATACGCAGTATTTT; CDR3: CATSDFLNTQYF
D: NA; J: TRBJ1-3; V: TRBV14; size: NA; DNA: TGTGCCAGCAGCCGCAATACACAGGGACCTGGAAACACCATATATTTT; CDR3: CASSRNTQGPGNTIYF
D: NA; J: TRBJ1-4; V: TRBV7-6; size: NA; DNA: TGTGCCAGCAGCAATAATGCGGGCGGACCGAGTAATGAAAAACTGTTTTTT; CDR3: CASSNNAGGPSNEKLFF
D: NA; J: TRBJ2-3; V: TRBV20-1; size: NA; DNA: TGCAGTGCTATAGCTACAGATACGCAGTATTTT; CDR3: CSAIATDTQYF
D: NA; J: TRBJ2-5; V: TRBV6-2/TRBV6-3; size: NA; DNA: TGTGCCAGCAGGAGGCCCGACCCAAAAGAGACCCAGTACTTC; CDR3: CASRRPDPKETQYF
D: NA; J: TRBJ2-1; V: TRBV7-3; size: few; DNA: TGTGCCAGCAGCTTAACGAGCTCCTACAATGAGCAGTTCTTC; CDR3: CASSLTSSYNEQFF
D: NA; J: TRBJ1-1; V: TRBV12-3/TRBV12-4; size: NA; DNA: TGTGCCAGCAGTTTAGGGAGAGGGGTAGAAGCTTTCTTT; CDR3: CASSLGRGVEAFF
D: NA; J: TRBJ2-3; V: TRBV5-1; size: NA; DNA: TGCGCCAGCAGCTTGGGAGATTTCACAGATACGCAGTATTTT; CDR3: CASSLGDFTDTQYF